This T cell receptor beta chain derives from a study of brain metastases from non-small cell lung cancer. Method: immunoSEQ multiplex PCR; TCRdb's copy keeps in-frame clones and lacks some. Here the sample spans roughly 860 clones, approximately 93% being singletons. Germline CDR1 MNHNY, CDR2 SVGAGI (reference sequence). Trimming took 5 bases from V and 6 from J; bases not matched to a gene: 14. The CDR3 has 17 residues. The chain has TRBV6-6 and TRBJ2-3; 10 nucleotides match TRBD2. Sample: tumor-adjacent normal tissue. The clonotype originates from a donor aged 40 or older with non-small cell lung cancer. CDR3 sequence reads: CASSRGTSEGLGDTQYF. The CDR3 nucleotides are TGTGCCAGCAGTCGCGGGACTAGCGAGGGGCTCGGGGATACGCAGTATTTT.